Shown below are 22 T cell receptor beta chains from a single sample sequenced in a study of cytomegalovirus exposure and HLA in healthy donors. 13 Jbeta primers and 60 Vbeta primers were used for the PCR. The method was immunoSEQ multiplex PCR; TCRdb's version includes in-frame clones alone and lacks a portion of them. The sample shows approximately 92,000 clones, over 70% of them seen only once. Sample: PBMCs. All receptors come from a man in his 60s in good health and CMV-seronegative.

V usage is TRBV28 and J usage is TRBJ2-1; D is ambiguous. This CDR3 region has 15 residues. Germline CDR1 and CDR2: MDHEN and SYDVKM. V was clipped by 5 bases and J by 0 bases, with 11 bases between them. The CDR3 region has the DNA TGTGCCAGCAGTAAGTTTGCGTTCTCCTACAATGAGCAGTTCTTC. Amino acids: CASSKFAFSYNEQFF.

In DNA, the CDR3 is TGTGCCAGCACCTTAATGGGGCATCAAGAGACCCAGTACTTC. This translates into CASTLMGHQETQYF. The chain uses TRBV6-1 and TRBJ2-5; D might be TRBD1 (5 bases). V lost 7 bases and J 2 bases, leaving 14 bases between the germline ends. The CDR3 is 14 amino acids. The germline gives CDR1 MNHNS, CDR2 SASEGT.

This chain uses TRBV2 with TRBJ2-3; possible D gene TRBD2, 6 bases. The CDR3 consists of 16 residues. CDR1 and CDR2 (germline): SNHLY, FYNNEI. V lost 4 bases and J 0 bases, leaving 14 bases between the germline ends. The CDR3 DNA reads TGTGCCAGCAGTGGGATTAGCGGTTTCAGCACAGATACGCAGTATTTT. This translates into CASSGISGFSTDTQYF.

The CDR3 DNA sequence: TGTGCCAGCAGTTATGAGACAGGCCAAGAGACCCAGTACTTC. Translated, it gives CASSYETGQETQYF. The chain couples TRBV6-5 to TRBJ2-5; TRBD1 is a possible D gene (6 bases). CDR3 length equals 14 residues. V was cut by 3 bases and J by 1 base, with 9 bases left in between. The germline V gene has CDR1 MNHEY and CDR2 SVGAGI.

This chain joins TRBV6-1 and TRBJ1-5; D is possibly TRBD1 (6 bases). V gave up 5 bases and J gave up 4 bases, with 9 bases separating them. Germline CDR1 reads MNHNS; CDR2 reads SASEGT. This CDR3 has 13 residues. The CDR3 DNA reads as TGTGCCAGCAGTAAAACAGGGAATCAGCCCCAGCATTTT. Translation gives CASSKTGNQPQHF.

This chain uses TRBV4-1 with TRBJ2-3; 7 bases line up with TRBD2. Germline V gene data show CDR1 as MGHRA and CDR2 as YSYEKL. The V and J ends lost 3 bases and 6 bases, in that order; junction bases with no gene match: 12. The CDR3 length is 16 residues. CDR3 in DNA: TGCGCCAGCAGCCAGGGAGGGGCGGTGGCGGGGGATACGCAGTATTTT. It yields the protein CASSQGGAVAGDTQYF.

The genes are TRBV5-1 and TRBJ2-7, with D tentatively TRBD2 (5 bases). V lost 7 bases, J lost 3 bases, and 14 bases lay in between. Germline CDR1 SGHRS, CDR2 YFSETQ. This CDR3 contains 13 residues. CDR3 sequence (DNA): TGCGCCAGCGGAGGTCGGGATAACTACGAGCAGTACTTC. Protein: CASGGRDNYEQYF.

This rearrangement joins TRBV5-8 to TRBJ1-5; no definite D call. The CDR3 runs to 13 residues. Germline assignment: CDR1 SGHTS and CDR2 YDEGEE. V lost 9 bases to trimming and J lost 5 bases, with 15 bases between them. CDR3 protein: CATRIEGYQPQHF. The CDR3 bases are TGTGCCACCCGAATTGAGGGCTATCAGCCCCAGCATTTT. The whole variable domain, remainder taken from reference TRBV5-8 and TRBJ1-5, is EAGVTQSPTHLIKTRGQQATLRCSPISGHTSVYWYQQALGLGLQFLLWYDEGEERNRGNFPPRFSGRQFPNYSSELNVNALELEDSALYLCATRIEGYQPQHFGDGTRLSIL.

The chain is built from TRBV7-9 and TRBJ1-5; D is uncertain. V lost 1 base and J lost 12, with 7 bases in between. This CDR3 comprises 11 residues. Germline V CDR1 and CDR2: SEHNR, FQNEAQ (reference sequence). The CDR3 DNA reads as TGTGCCAGCAGCTTAGGAGGGATCCAGCATTTT. Its translation is CASSLGGIQHF.

The chain is built from TRBV25-1 and TRBJ1-4; D is possibly TRBD1 (5 bases). In germline, CDR1 is MGHDK, CDR2 SYGVNS. Trimming left V 4 bases short and J 7 bases short, with 19 bases between. This CDR3 contains 16 residues. The CDR3 sequence: CASSALKVGVGEKLFF. The CDR3 DNA reads TGTGCCAGCAGTGCACTAAAGGTAGGGGTAGGTGAAAAACTGTTTTTT.

This clone was counted only a few times. This sequence joins TRBV11-2 and TRBJ2-5; possibly TRBD2 for D (5 bases). This CDR3 is built from 12 residues. With 1 base removed from V and 7 bases from J, the gap between germline ends came to 7 bases. From germline, CDR1 is SGHAT and CDR2 FQNNGV. CDR3 coding DNA: TGTGCCAGCAGCTTAGTCGAGGGGACCCAGTACTTC. Protein product: CASSLVEGTQYF. The variable domain in full, with the rest retrieved from reference TRBV11-2 and TRBJ2-5, is EAGVAQSPRYKIIEKRQSVAFWCNPISGHATLYWYQQILGQGPKLLIQFQNNGVVDDSQLPKDRFSAERLKGVDSTLKIQPAKLEDSAVYLCASSLVEGTQYFGPGTRLLVL.

V usage is TRBV7-9 and J usage is TRBJ2-2, with a possible D match to TRBD1 (5 bases). The CDR3 extends over 15 amino acids. V was shortened by 0 bases and J by 3 bases, with 8 bases between the two germline ends. Germline V gives CDR1 SEHNR, CDR2 FQNEAQ (reference sequence). The CDR3 nucleotides read TGTGCCAGCAGCTTAGCAGGCAGGGACACCGGGGAGCTGTTTTTT. This gives the protein CASSLAGRDTGELFF.

This chain connects TRBV7-2 to TRBJ1-3; a weak D match, TRBD1 (5 bases). This CDR3 is built from 14 residues. V was cut by 6 bases and J by 2 bases, with 11 bases left in between. The germline V gene encodes CDR1 SGHTA and CDR2 FQGNSA. CDR3 in DNA: TGTGCCAGCAGTAATCGGGGGGCTGGAAACACCATATATTTT. Encoded protein: CASSNRGAGNTIYF.

This chain connects TRBV6-5 to TRBJ2-7; TRBD1 is a possible D gene (6 bases). Germline V CDR1 and CDR2: MNHEY, SVGAGI. Trimming stripped 7 bases from V and 3 bases from J, with 13 bases between. The CDR3 extends over 13 amino acids. CDR3 region: CASTSLGGYEQYF. For the CDR3, the DNA is TGTGCCAGCACCTCCTTAGGGGGCTACGAGCAGTACTTC.

The CDR3 spells CASSPRENAYNEQFF. The CDR3 DNA reads TGTGCCAGCAGCCCTAGGGAGAACGCCTACAATGAGCAGTTCTTC. This rearrangement joins TRBV5-4 to TRBJ2-1, with a weak D call TRBD2 (5 bases). With 4 bases removed from V and 2 bases from J, the gap between germline ends came to 13 bases. The V gene's germline CDR1 is SGHNT and CDR2 YYREEE (reference sequence). CDR3 size: 15 residues.

The rearrangement links TRBV9 to TRBJ1-1; 7 bases map to TRBD1. This CDR3 is built from 14 residues. Germline CDR1 and CDR2: SGDLS and YYNGEE. V lost 1 base, J lost 3 bases, and 3 bases stayed unmatched. The CDR3 nucleotides read TGTGCCAGCAGCGTACCTCAGGGGGACACTGAAGCTTTCTTT. Its protein product is CASSVPQGDTEAFF. The complete variable domain, with remaining parts taken from reference TRBV9 and TRBJ1-1, reads DSGVTQTPKHLITATGQRVTLRCSPRSGDLSVYWYQQSLDQGLQFLIQYYNGEERAKGNILERFSAQQFPDLHSELNLSSLELGDSALYFCASSVPQGDTEAFFGQGTRLTVV.

The chain has TRBV7-2 and TRBJ2-5, with 8 bases aligning to TRBD2. CDR1 and CDR2 from the germline V gene are SGHTA and FQGNSA. The CDR3 is 14 amino acids. The junction had 4 bases not matched to a gene; V was cut back by 5 bases and J by 2 bases. The CDR3 sequence: CASSPGGQQETQYF. CDR3 bases: TGTGCCAGCAGCCCGGGGGGGCAGCAAGAGACCCAGTACTTC.

The gene calls are TRBV9 and TRBJ2-5, with 9 bases lining up with TRBD1. The length of the CDR3 is 15 residues. J lost 4 bases, V lost 3 bases, and 7 bases had no gene match. Per germline, CDR1 SGDLS and CDR2 YYNGEE. This CDR3 reads CASSARTGDGETQYF. Here the CDR3 DNA reads TGTGCCAGCAGCGCGCGGACAGGGGACGGAGAGACCCAGTACTTC.

This chain joins TRBV4-1 and TRBJ1-1; a possible D gene is TRBD1 (5 bases). Deletions cut 1 base from V and 0 bases from J, with 9 bases between. Germline values: CDR1 MGHRA, CDR2 YSYEKL. The CDR3 has 15 amino acids. The CDR3 coding sequence is TGCGCCAGCAGCCAAGTTCGACAGATGAACACTGAAGCTTTCTTT. Translation: CASSQVRQMNTEAFF.

This chain joins TRBV5-4 and TRBJ1-5, with 9 bases lining up with TRBD1. V shed 5 bases, J shed 2 bases, and the junction held 8 bases outside the gene matches. The CDR3 consists of 16 residues. CDR1 SGHNT and CDR2 YYREEE come from the germline V gene (reference sequence). The CDR3 DNA follows: TGTGCCAGCAGGCGACAGGGGGTATTGTGCAATCAGCCCCAGCATTTT. Amino acids: CASRRQGVLCNQPQHF. Using reference TRBV5-4 and TRBJ1-5 for the parts outside the CDR3, the full variable domain is ETGVTQSPTHLIKTRGQQVTLRCSSQSGHNTVSWYQQALGQGPQFIFQYYREEENGRGNFPPRFSGLQFPNYSSELNVNALELDDSALYLCASRRQGVLCNQPQHFGDGTRLSIL.

The chain carries TRBV19 and TRBJ2-1, with 10 bases lining up with TRBD2. This CDR3 is built from 16 residues. Losses at the gene ends were 3 bases for V and 7 bases for J; bases not matched to a gene: 9. Germline values: CDR1 LNHDA, CDR2 SQIVND (reference sequence). CDR3 nucleotides: TGTGCCAGTAGTATCACAGCGGGGGGGCCGGGTAATGAGCAGTTCTTC. Residues: CASSITAGGPGNEQFF.

This clone was found a few times. V usage is TRBV30 and J usage is TRBJ1-2; TRBD1 is a possible D gene (6 bases). The ends were cut back, 1 base at V and 7 bases at J, with 13 bases in the middle. This CDR3 is 13 amino acids long. The germline V gene encodes CDR1 GTSNPN and CDR2 SVGIG (reference sequence). The CDR3 is CAWSEKGTFGYTF. For the CDR3, the DNA is TGTGCCTGGAGTGAAAAGGGGACATTTGGCTACACCTTC.